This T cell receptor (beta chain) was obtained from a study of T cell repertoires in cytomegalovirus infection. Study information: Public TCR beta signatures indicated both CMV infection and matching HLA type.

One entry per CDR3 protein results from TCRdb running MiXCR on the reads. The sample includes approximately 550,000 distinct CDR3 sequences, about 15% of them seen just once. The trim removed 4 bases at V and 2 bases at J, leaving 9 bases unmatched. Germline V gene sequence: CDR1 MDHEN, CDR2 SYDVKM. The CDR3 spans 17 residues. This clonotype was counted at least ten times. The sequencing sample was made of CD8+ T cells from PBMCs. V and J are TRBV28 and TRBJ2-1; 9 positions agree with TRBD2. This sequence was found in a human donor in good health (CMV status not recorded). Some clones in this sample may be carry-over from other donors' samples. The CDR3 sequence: CASSSRRLAETYNEQFF. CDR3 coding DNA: TGTGCCAGCAGTTCCCGGAGACTAGCGGAAACCTACAATGAGCAGTTCTTC.